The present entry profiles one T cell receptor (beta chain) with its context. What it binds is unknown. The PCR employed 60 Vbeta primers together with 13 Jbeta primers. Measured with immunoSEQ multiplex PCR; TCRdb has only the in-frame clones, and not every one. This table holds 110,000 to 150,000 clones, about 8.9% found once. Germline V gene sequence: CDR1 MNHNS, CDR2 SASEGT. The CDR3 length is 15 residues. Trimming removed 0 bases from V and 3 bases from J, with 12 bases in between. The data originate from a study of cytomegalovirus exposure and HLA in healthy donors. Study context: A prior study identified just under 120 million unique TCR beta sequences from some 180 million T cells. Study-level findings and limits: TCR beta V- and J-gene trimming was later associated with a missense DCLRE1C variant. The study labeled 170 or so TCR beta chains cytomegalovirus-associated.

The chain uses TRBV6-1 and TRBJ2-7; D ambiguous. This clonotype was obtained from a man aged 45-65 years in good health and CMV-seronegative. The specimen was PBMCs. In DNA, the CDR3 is TGTGCCAGCAGTGAAGCTAGCCCCACAATCTACGAGCAGTACTTC. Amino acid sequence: CASSEASPTIYEQYF.